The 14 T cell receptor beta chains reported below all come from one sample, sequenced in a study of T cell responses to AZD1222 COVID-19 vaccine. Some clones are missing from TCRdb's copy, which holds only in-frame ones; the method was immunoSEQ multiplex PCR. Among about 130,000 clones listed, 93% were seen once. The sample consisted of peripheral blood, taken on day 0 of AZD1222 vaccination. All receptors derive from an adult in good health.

The CDR3 region is CASSLNYRDGYTF. The CDR3 coding sequence is TGTGCCAGCAGCTTAAATTACAGGGATGGCTACACCTTC. This sequence joins TRBV7-2 and TRBJ1-2, with D perhaps TRBD1 (6 bases). This CDR3 has 13 residues. Trimming took 2 bases from V and 6 from J, leaving 10 bases between them. The germline V gene encodes CDR1 SGHTA and CDR2 FQGNSA.

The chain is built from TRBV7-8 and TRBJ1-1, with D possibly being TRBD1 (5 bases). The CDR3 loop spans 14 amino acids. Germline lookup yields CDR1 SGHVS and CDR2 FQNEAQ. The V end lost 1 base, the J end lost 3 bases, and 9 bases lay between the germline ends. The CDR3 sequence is CASSLDRSDTEAFF. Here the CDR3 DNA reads TGTGCCAGCAGCTTAGACAGGTCGGACACTGAAGCTTTCTTT.

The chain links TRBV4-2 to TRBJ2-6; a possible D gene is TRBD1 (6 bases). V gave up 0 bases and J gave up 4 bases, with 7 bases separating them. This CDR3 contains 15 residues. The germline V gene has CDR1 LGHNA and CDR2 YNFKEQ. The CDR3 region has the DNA TGTGCCAGCAGCCAAGAGGGGGCGGGGGCCAACGTCCTGACTTTC. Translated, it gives CASSQEGAGANVLTF.

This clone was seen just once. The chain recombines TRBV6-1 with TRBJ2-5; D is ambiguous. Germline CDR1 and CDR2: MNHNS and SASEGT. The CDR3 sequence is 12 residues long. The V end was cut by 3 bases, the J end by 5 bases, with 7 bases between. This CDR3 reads CASSERWETQYF. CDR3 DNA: TGTGCCAGCAGTGAGAGGTGGGAGACCCAGTACTTC.

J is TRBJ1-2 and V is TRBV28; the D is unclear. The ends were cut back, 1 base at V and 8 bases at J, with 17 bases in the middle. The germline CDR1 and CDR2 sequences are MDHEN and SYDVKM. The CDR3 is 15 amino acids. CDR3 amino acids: CASSLSAGGVGGYTF. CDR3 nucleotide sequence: TGTGCCAGCAGTTTATCCGCGGGTGGCGTTGGCGGCTACACCTTC.

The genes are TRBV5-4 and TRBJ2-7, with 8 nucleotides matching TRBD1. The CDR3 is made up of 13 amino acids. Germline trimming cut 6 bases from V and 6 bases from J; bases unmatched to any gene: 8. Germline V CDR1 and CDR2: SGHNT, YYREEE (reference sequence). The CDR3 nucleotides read TGTGCCAGCACCGATACAACAGGGGGCGAGCAGTACTTC. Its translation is CASTDTTGGEQYF.

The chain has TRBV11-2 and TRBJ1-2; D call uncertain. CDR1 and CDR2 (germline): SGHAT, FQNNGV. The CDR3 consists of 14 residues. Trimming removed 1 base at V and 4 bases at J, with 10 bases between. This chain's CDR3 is CASSLGLSSYGYTF. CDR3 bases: TGTGCCAGCAGCTTAGGTCTTTCTAGCTATGGCTACACCTTC.

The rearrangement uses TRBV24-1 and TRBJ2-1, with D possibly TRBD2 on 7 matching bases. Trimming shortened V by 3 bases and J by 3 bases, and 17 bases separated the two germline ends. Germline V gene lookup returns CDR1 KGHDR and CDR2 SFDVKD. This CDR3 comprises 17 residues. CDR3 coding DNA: TGTGCCACCAGTGATCCCCGAGGGGGAGGGAACTACAATGAGCAGTTCTTC. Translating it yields CATSDPRGGGNYNEQFF.

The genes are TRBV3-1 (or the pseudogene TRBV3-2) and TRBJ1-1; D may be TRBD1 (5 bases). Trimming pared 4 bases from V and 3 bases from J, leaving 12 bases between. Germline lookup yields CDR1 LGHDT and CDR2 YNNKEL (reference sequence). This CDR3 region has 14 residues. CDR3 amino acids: CASSPLGGDTEAFF. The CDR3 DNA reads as TGTGCCAGCAGCCCCTTGGGGGGGGACACTGAAGCTTTCTTT.

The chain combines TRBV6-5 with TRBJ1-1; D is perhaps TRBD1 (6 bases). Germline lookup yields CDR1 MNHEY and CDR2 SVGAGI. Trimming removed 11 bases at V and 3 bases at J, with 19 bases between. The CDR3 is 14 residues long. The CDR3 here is CASRITGKDTEAFF. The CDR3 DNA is TGTGCCTCTCGGATTACAGGGAAGGACACTGAAGCTTTCTTT.

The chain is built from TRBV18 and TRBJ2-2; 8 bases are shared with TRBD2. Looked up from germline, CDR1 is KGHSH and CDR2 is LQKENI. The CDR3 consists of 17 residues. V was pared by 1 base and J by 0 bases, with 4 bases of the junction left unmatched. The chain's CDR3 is CASSPLPSGSNTGELFF. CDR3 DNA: TGTGCCAGCTCACCACTCCCTAGCGGGTCGAACACCGGGGAGCTGTTTTTT.

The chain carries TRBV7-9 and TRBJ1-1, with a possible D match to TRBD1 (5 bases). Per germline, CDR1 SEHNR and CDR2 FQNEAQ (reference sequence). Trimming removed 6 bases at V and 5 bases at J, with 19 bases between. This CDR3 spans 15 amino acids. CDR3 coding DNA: TGTGCCAGCAGACCTCTGACGACAGCTGGAACTGAAGCTTTCTTT. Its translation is CASRPLTTAGTEAFF.

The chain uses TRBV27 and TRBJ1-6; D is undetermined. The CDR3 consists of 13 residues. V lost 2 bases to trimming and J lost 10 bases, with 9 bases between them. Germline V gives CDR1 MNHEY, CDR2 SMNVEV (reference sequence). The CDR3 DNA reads TGTGCCAGCAGTTTAGGGGTCCAATCACCCCTCCACTTT. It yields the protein CASSLGVQSPLHF.

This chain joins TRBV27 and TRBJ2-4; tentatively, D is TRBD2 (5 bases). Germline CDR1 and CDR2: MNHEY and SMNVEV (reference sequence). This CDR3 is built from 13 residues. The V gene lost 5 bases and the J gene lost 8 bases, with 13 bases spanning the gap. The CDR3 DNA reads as TGTGCCAGCAGTCCGCGAGGGCGCGACATTCAGTACTTC. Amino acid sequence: CASSPRGRDIQYF.